This section outlines one TCR beta chain sequence together with its context. This sample is drawn from a study of shared clonotypes between healthy human individuals. Germline CDR1 MNHNS, CDR2 SASEGT. Trimming stripped 2 bases from V and 3 bases from J, with 22 bases between. The CDR3 sequence is 18 residues long. TCRdb's table, derived via immunoSEQ multiplex PCR, lists solely in-frame clones and lacks some. This sample yields a few million clones, of which around 93% are seen a single time; 0.3% to 0.45% belongs to the top ten. The specimen sequenced was naive CD4+ T cells from PBMCs. Documented subset: CD45RA+ positively selected. This receptor was taken from a young man in good health. Some clones in this sample may be carry-over from other donors' samples. The chain combines TRBV6-1 with TRBJ1-2, with D maybe TRBD1 (5 bases). Here the CDR3 DNA reads TGTGCCAGCAGTGAACCTGATTTTGGAGGGACTTTCCACTATGGCTACACCTTC. Its translation: CASSEPDFGGTFHYGYTF.